These 5 T cell receptor beta chains were all obtained from the same sample, sequenced in a study of blood T cell repertoires in COVID-19. Only in-frame clones appear in the TCRdb table, and some are missing; sequencing was by immunoSEQ multiplex PCR. This table holds about 120,000 clones, almost 90% found once. The sequenced material came from peripheral blood. These receptors originate from a woman in her sixties with COVID-19, enrolled during active disease.

This clone has a handful of counts. The chain combines TRBV19 with TRBJ1-2; the match to TRBD1 covers 11 bases. Germline CDR1 and CDR2: LNHDA and SQIVND (reference sequence). The CDR3 consists of 15 residues. J lost 2 bases, V lost 6 bases, and 5 bases had no gene match. Here the CDR3 reads CASSDWTGGNYGYTF. The CDR3 DNA reads TGTGCCAGTAGCGATTGGACAGGGGGCAACTATGGCTACACCTTC.

This clone has only one observation. The chain joins TRBV7-2 to TRBJ1-6, with a possible D match to TRBD1 (6 bases). The germline V and J ends were trimmed by 1 base and 9 bases, with 16 bases remaining between them. From germline, CDR1 is SGHTA and CDR2 FQGNSA. The CDR3 is 16 residues long. The CDR3, as DNA: TGTGCCAGCAGCTTAGAAGGGGGGGTCTTTAGTTCACCCCTCCACTTT. Protein product: CASSLEGGVFSSPLHF.

The chain links TRBV5-1 to TRBJ2-1; no clear D gene. Trimming removed 3 bases at V and 10 bases at J, with 29 bases between. The CDR3 covers 18 residues. Germline V gene lookup returns CDR1 SGHRS and CDR2 YFSETQ. Written as DNA, the CDR3 is TGCGCCAGCAGCTCACGTGGAGATATAACGAGCTACGGGTCGGAGCAGTTCTTC. It encodes CASSSRGDITSYGSEQFF. Looking up the rest from reference TRBV5-1 and TRBJ2-1 gives the full variable domain: KAGVTQTPRYLIKTRGQQVTLSCSPISGHRSVSWYQQTPGQGLQFLFEYFSETQRNKGNFPGRFSGRQFSNSRSEMNVSTLELGDSALYLCASSSRGDITSYGSEQFFGPGTRLTVL.

This chain uses TRBV7-7 with TRBJ2-2; the match to TRBD1 covers 7 bases. Looked up from germline, CDR1 is SSHAT and CDR2 is FNYEAQ (reference sequence). This CDR3 spans 15 amino acids. V dropped 5 bases and J dropped 8; count of bases not matched to a gene: 11. The CDR3 loop is CASSPLVPGQGELFF. The DNA for the CDR3 is TGTGCCAGCAGCCCACTAGTCCCGGGACAGGGGGAGCTGTTTTTT.

The CDR3 DNA sequence: TGTGCCAGCTCACCGGGAGACCAGCCCCAGCATTTT. This sequence encodes CASSPGDQPQHF. J is TRBJ1-5 and V is TRBV18, with D hard to call. Germline CDR1 KGHSH, CDR2 LQKENI. V lost 3 bases and J lost 7, with 7 bases in between. The CDR3 is 12 amino acids.